Sequencing of this TCR beta chain was carried out in a study of patients and donors after allogeneic stem cell transplantation. This clonotype was seen a few times. From the RT-PCR reads, TCRdb called clonotypes with MiXCR, one entry per CDR3 protein. Of about 8,300 distinct CDR3 sequences in the sample, around a tenth were seen once. Specimen: blood, either unsorted or a sorted T cell fraction (not recorded which). This receptor was taken from a human donor who was either an allogeneic HSCT recipient or a stem cell or donor lymphocyte infusion donor (not recorded which). It is not recorded whose cells these are; they may come from a transplant donor.

CDR3 coding DNA: TGTGCCAGCACCCTAGACATACAAGAGACCCAGTACTTC. Residues: CASTLDIQETQYF. This chain links TRBV2 with TRBJ2-5, with D unclear. The CDR3 is made up of 13 amino acids. Looked up from germline, CDR1 is SNHLY and CDR2 is FYNNEI. V lost 7 bases and J lost 2, with 11 bases in between.